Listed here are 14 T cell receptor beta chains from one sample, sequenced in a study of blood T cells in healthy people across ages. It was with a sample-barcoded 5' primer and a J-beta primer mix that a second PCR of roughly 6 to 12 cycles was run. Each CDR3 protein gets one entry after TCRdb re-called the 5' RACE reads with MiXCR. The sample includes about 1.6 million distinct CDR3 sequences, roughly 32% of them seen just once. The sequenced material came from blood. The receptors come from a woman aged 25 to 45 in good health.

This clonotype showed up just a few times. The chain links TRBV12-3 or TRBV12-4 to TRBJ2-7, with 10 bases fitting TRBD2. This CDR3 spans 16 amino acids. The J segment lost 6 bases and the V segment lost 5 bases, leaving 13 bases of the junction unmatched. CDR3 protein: CASSHYSEREGGEQYF. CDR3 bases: TGTGCCAGCAGTCACTACTCGGAGCGGGAGGGTGGCGAGCAGTACTTC.

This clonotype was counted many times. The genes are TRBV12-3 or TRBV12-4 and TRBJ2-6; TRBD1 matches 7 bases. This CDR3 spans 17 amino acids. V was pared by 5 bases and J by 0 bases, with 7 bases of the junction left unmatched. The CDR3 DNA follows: TGTGCCAGCAGTCGAGGACAGGCAATCTCTGGGGCCAACGTCCTGACTTTC. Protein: CASSRGQAISGANVLTF.

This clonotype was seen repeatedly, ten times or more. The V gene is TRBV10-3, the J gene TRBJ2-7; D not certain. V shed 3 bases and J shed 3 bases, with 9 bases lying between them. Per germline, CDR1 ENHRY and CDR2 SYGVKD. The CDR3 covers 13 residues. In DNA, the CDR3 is TGTGCCATCAGTGACGCGGCCCACTACGAGCAGTACTTC. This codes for CAISDAAHYEQYF.

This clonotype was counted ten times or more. DNA of the CDR3: TGCAGCGTTGGTAGGGTGTCAGATACGCAGTATTTT. This encodes CSVGRVSDTQYF. The genes are TRBV29-1 and TRBJ2-3; D gene unclear. CDR1 and CDR2 (germline): SQVTM, ANQGSEA. With 4 bases removed from V and 4 bases from J, the gap between germline ends came to 9 bases. This CDR3 contains 12 residues.

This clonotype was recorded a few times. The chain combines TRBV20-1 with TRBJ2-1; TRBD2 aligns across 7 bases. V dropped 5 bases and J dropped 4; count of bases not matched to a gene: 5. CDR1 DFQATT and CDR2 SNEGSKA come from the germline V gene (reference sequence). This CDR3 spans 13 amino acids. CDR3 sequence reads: CSASPSGYNEQFF. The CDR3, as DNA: TGCAGTGCTTCCCCTAGCGGATACAATGAGCAGTTCTTC.

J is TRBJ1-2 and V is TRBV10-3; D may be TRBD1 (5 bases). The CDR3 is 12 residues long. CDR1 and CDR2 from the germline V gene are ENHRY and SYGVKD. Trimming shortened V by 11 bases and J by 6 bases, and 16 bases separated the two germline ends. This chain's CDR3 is CAHEGQANGYTF. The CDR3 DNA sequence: TGTGCCCACGAGGGGCAGGCTAATGGCTACACCTTC.

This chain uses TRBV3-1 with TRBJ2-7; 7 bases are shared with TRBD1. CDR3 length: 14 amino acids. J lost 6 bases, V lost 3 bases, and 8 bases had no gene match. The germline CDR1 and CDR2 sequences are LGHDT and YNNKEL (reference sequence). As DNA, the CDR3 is TGTGCCAGCAGCCACCGACAGGGAACGGGCGAGCAGTACTTC. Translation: CASSHRQGTGEQYF.

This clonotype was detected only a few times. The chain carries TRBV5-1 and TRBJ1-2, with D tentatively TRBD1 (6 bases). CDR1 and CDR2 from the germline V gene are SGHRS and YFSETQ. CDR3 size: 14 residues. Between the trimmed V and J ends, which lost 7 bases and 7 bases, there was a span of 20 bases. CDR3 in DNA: TGCGCCAGCGCCCGAGGGGCAGGGGCCGGTGGCTACACCTTC. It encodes CASARGAGAGGYTF. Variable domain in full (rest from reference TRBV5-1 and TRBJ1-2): KAGVTQTPRYLIKTRGQQVTLSCSPISGHRSVSWYQQTPGQGLQFLFEYFSETQRNKGNFPGRFSGRQFSNSRSEMNVSTLELGDSALYLCASARGAGAGGYTFGSGTRLTVV.

This CDR3 is CASSLVGPGEGHEQFF. The CDR3 DNA reads as TGTGCCAGCAGTTTAGTGGGGCCGGGAGAAGGGCATGAGCAGTTCTTC. J is TRBJ2-1 and V is TRBV27; tentative D call: TRBD2 (6 bases). There are 16 residues in the CDR3. CDR1 is MNHEY, CDR2 SMNVEV, per germline (reference sequence). The V end was cut by 2 bases, the J end by 8 bases, with 19 bases between.

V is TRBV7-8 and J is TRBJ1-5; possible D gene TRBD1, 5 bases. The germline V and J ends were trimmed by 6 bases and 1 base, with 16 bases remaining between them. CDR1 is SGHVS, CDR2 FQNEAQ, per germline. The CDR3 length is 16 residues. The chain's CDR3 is CASRRGGGGSNQPQHF. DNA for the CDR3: TGTGCCAGCAGGCGAGGTGGGGGTGGAAGCAATCAGCCCCAGCATTTT.

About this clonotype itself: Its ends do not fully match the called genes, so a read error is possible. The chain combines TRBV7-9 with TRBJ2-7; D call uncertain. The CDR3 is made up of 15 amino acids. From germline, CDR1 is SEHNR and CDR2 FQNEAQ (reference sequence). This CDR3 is CSSSLVASSIYEQYF. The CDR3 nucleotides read TGTTCCAGCAGCTTAGTAGCAAGTTCTATCTACGAGCAGTACTTC.

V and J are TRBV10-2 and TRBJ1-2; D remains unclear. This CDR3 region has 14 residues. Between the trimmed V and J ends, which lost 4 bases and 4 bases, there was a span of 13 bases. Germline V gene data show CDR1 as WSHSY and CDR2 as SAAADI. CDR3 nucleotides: TGCGCCAGCAGTGTGTGGGCCTTAGGCTATGGCTACACCTTC. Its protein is CASSVWALGYGYTF.

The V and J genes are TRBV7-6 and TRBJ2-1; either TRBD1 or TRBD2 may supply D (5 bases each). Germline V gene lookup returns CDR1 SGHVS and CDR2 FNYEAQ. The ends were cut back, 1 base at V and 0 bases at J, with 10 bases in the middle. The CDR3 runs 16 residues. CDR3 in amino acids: CASSLGWGSSYNEQFF. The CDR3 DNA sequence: TGTGCCAGCAGCTTAGGGTGGGGGAGCTCCTACAATGAGCAGTTCTTC. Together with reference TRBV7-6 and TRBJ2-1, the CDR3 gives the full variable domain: GAGVSQSPRYKVTKRGQDVALRCDPISGHVSLYWYRQALGQGPEFLTYFNYEAQQDKSGLPNDRFSAERPEGSISTLTIQRTEQRDSAMYRCASSLGWGSSYNEQFFGPGTRLTVL.

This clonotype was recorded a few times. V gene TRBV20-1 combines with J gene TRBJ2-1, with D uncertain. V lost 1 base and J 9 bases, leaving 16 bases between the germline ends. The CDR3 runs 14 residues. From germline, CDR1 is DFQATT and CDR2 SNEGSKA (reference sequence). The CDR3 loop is CSARGSWQVSEQFF. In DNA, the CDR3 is TGCAGTGCTAGAGGGAGTTGGCAGGTGTCTGAGCAGTTCTTC.